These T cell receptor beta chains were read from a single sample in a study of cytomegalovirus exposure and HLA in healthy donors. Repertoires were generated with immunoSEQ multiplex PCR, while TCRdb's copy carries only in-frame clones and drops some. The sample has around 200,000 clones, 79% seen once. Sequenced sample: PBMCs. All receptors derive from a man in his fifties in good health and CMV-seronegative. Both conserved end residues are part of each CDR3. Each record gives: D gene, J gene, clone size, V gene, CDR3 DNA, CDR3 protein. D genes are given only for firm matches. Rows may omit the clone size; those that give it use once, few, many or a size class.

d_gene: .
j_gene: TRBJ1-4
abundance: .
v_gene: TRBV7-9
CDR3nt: TGTGCCAGCAGCCGCGGTGGAGGCTCAGTCTTCGGTAATGAAAAACTGTTTTTT
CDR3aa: CASSRGGGSVFGNEKLFF

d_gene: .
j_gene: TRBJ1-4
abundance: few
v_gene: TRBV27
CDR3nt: TGTGCCAGCGGGGGTGGGGGGACTGGAGAAAAACTGTTTTTT
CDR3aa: CASGGGGTGEKLFF

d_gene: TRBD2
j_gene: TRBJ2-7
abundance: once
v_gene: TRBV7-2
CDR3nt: TGTGCCAGCAGCGGACGCGGGACTAGCGGGAGGGCGTCCTACGAGCAGTACTTC
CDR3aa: CASSGRGTSGRASYEQYF

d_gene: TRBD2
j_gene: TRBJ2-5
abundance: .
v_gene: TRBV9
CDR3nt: TGTGCCAGCAGCGTAGCCGGAGGACTAGCGGGGCAAGAGACCCAGTACTTC
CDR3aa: CASSVAGGLAGQETQYF

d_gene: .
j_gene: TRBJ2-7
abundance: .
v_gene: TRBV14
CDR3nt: TGTGCCAGCAGCTTCAAGGGGGCCTACGAGCAGTACTTC
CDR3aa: CASSFKGAYEQYF

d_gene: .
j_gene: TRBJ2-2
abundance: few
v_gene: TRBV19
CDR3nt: TGTGCCAGTAGGTGGGACTCGAACACCGGGGAGCTGTTTTTT
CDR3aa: CASRWDSNTGELFF

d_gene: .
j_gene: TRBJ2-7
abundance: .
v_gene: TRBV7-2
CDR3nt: TGTGCCAGCAGCTTAGACGTCGGGAACGTATACGAGCAGTACTTC
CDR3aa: CASSLDVGNVYEQYF

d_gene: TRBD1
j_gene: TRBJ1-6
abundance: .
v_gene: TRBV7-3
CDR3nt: TGTGCCAGCAGCTTACGGGACAGCAGCAATTCACCCCTCCACTTT
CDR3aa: CASSLRDSSNSPLHF

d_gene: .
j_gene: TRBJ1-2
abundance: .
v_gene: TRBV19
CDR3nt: TGTGCCAGTAGAAACACCGCCGGGTATGGCTACACCTTC
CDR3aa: CASRNTAGYGYTF

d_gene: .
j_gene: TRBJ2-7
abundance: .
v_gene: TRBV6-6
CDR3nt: TGTGCCAGCAGTTACCTAGCAGCAAATACTAACGAGCAGTACTTC
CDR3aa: CASSYLAANTNEQYF

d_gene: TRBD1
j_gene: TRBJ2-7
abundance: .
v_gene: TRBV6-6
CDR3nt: TGTGCCACCCACAGGGGAATCTACGAGCAGTACTTC
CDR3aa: CATHRGIYEQYF

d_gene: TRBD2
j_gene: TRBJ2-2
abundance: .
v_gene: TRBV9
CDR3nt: TGTGCCAGCAGCACGGGACTAGCGGGAGCTAGCACCGGGGAGCTGTTTTTT
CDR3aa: CASSTGLAGASTGELFF

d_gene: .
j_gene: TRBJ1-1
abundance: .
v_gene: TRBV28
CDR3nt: TGTGCCAGCAGTTTCGGTAAATCTGAAGCTTTCTTT
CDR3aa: CASSFGKSEAFF

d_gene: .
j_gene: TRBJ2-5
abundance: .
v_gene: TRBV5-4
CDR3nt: TGTGCCAGCAGCTTGGTCGGTACAGAGCAAGAGACCCAGTACTTC
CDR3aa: CASSLVGTEQETQYF

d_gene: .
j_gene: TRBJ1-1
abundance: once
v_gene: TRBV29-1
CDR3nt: TGCAGCGTTGGTAACGGACAGATCGCGCTAGCGGATGCTTTCTTT
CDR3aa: CSVGNGQIALADAFF

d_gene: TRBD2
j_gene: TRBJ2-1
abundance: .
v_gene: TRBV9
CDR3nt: TGTGCCAGCAGCGTAGATAGGACTAGCGGGAGGAATGAGCAGTTCTTC
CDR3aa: CASSVDRTSGRNEQFF

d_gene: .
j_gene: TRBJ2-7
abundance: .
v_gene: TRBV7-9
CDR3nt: TGTGCCAGCAGCTTACCAGGGGTCTCCTACGAGCAGTACTTC
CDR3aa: CASSLPGVSYEQYF

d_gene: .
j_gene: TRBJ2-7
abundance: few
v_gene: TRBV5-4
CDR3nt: TGTGCCAGCAGCCCCGGGTCAATTACCTACGAGCAGTACTTC
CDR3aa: CASSPGSITYEQYF

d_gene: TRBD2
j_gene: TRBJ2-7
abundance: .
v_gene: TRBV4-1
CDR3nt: TGCGCCAGCAGCCAAGTCCTGCGGCGGGAGGCCTACGAGCAGTACTTC
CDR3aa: CASSQVLRREAYEQYF

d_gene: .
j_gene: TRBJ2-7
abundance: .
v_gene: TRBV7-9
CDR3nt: TGTGCCAGCAGCTTAGGCGGCCAGAACCTACACGAGCAGTACTTC
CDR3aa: CASSLGGQNLHEQYF

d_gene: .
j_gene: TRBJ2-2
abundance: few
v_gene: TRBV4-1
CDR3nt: TGCGCCAGCAGCCAAGAGCAGGGGAGTTGGCAGATCCTACGATTCGACACCGGGGAGCTGTTTTTT
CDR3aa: CASSQEQGSWQILRFDTGELFF

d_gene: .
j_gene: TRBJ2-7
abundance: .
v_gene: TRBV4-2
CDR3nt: TGTGCCAGCAGCGAGGTAGCGGTAACCTACGAGCAGTACTTC
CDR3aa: CASSEVAVTYEQYF

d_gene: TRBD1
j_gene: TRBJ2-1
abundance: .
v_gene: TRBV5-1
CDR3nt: TGCGCCAGCAACCGGGACAGGGGGATCCATGAGCAGTTCTTC
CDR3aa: CASNRDRGIHEQFF